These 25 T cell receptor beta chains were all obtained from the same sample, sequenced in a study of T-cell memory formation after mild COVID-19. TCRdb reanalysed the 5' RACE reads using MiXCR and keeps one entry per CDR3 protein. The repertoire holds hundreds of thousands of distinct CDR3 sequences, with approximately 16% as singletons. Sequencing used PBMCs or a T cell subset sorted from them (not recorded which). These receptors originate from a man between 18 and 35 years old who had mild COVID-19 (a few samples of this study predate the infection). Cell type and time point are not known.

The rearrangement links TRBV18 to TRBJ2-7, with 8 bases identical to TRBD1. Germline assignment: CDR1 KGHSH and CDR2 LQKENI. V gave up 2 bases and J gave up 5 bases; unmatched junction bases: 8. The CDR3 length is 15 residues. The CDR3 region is CASSPTQQGVNEQYF. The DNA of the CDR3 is TGTGCCAGCTCACCAACACAACAGGGGGTCAACGAGCAGTACTTC.

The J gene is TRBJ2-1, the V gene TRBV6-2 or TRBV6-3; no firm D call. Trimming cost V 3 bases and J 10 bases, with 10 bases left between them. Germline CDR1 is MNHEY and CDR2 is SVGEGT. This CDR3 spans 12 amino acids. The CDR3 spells CASSYLRGEQFF. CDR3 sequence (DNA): TGTGCCAGCAGTTATTTGCGCGGCGAGCAGTTCTTC.

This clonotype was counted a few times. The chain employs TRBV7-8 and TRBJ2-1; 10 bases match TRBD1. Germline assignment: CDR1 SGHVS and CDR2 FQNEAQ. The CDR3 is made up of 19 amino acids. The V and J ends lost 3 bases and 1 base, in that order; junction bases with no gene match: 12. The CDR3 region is CASSFPGQGSYRSYNEQFF. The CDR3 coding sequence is TGTGCCAGCAGCTTCCCGGGACAGGGGTCCTATAGGTCCTACAATGAGCAGTTCTTC. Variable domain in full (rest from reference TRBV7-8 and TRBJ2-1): GAGVSQSPRYKVAKRGQDVALRCDPISGHVSLFWYQQALGQGPEFLTYFQNEAQLDKSGLPSDRFFAERPEGSVSTLKIQRTQQEDSAVYLCASSFPGQGSYRSYNEQFFGPGTRLTVL.

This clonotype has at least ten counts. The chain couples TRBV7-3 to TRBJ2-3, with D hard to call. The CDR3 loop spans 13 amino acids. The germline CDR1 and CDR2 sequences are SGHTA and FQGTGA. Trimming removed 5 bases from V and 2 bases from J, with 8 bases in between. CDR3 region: CASSPLITDTQYF. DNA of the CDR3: TGTGCCAGCAGCCCGTTGATCACAGATACGCAGTATTTT.

CDR3 residues: CASKRLATAGAETQYF. CDR3 DNA sequence: TGTGCCAGCAAGAGACTAGCGACGGCCGGTGCTGAGACGCAGTATTTT. The V gene is TRBV7-8, the J gene TRBJ2-3; 8 bases fit TRBD2. The CDR3 loop spans 16 amino acids. The germline CDR1 and CDR2 sequences are SGHVS and FQNEAQ. V shed 7 bases, J shed 9 bases, and the junction held 18 bases outside the gene matches.

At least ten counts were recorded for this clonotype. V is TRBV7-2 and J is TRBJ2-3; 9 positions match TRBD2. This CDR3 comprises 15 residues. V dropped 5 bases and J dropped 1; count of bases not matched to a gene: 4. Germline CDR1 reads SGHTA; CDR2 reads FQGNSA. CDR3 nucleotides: TGTGCCAGCAGCCGGCCTAGCGGGGGCACAGATACGCAGTATTTT. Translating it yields CASSRPSGGTDTQYF.

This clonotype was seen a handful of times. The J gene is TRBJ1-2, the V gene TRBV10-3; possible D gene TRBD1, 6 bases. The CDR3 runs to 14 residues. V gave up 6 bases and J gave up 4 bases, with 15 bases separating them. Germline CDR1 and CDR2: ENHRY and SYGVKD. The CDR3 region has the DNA TGTGCCATCAGAAACAGGGAGCACGGCTATGGCTACACCTTC. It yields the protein CAIRNREHGYGYTF.

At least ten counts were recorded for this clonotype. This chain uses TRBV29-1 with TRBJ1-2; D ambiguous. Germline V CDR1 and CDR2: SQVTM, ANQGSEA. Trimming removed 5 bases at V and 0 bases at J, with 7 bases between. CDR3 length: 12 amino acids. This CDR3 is CSVHRSNYGYTF. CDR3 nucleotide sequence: TGCAGCGTTCACCGGTCTAACTATGGCTACACCTTC.

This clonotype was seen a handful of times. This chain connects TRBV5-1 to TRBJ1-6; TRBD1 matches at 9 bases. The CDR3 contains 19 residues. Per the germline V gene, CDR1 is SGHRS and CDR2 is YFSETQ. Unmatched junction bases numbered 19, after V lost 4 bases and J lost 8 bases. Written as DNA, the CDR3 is TGCGCCAGCAGCGCCGGGATGGACAGGGGCTCCCATTGGGATTCACCCCTCCACTTT. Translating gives CASSAGMDRGSHWDSPLHF. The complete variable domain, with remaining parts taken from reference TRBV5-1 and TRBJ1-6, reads KAGVTQTPRYLIKTRGQQVTLSCSPISGHRSVSWYQQTPGQGLQFLFEYFSETQRNKGNFPGRFSGRQFSNSRSEMNVSTLELGDSALYLCASSAGMDRGSHWDSPLHFGNGTRLTVT.

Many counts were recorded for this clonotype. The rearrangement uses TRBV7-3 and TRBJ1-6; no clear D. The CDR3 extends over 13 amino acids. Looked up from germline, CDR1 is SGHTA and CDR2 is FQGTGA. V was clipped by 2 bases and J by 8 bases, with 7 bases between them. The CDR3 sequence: CASSLYKDSPLHF. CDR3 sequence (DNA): TGTGCCAGCAGCTTATATAAAGATTCACCCCTCCACTTT.

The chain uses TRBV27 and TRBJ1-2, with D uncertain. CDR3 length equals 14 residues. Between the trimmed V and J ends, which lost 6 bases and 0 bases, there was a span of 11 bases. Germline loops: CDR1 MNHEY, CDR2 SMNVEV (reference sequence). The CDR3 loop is CASRRAGTNYGYTF. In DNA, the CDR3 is TGTGCCAGCAGGAGAGCAGGAACTAACTATGGCTACACCTTC.

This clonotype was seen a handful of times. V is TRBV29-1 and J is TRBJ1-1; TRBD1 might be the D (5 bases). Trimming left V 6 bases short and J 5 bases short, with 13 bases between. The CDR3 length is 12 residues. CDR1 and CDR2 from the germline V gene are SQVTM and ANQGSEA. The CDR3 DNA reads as TGCAGCGTCGGCCCAGGGCGGACTGAAGCTTTCTTT. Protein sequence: CSVGPGRTEAFF.

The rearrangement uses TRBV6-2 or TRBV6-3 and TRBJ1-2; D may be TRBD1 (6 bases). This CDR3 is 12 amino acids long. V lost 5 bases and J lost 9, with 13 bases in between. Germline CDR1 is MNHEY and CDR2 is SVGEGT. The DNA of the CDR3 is TGTGCCAGCAGTAAAAGCGACAGGAGCTACACCTTC. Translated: CASSKSDRSYTF.

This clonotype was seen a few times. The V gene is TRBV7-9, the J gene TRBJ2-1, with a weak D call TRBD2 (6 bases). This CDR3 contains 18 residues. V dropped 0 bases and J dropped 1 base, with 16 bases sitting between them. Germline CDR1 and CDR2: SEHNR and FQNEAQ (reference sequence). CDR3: CASSLARGGPISYNEQFF. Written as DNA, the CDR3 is TGTGCCAGCAGCTTAGCGCGGGGTGGGCCGATTTCCTACAATGAGCAGTTCTTC.

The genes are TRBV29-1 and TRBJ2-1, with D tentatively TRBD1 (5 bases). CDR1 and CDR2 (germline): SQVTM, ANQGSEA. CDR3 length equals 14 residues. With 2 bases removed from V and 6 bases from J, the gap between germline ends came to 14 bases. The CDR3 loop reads CSVELGRAGNEQFF. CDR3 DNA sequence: TGCAGCGTTGAATTAGGCAGGGCCGGCAATGAGCAGTTCTTC.

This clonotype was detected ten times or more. The DNA for the CDR3 is TGTGCCAGCAGCTGGAAGCGGGGGGGCATATCAGATACGCAGTATTTT. Its translation is CASSWKRGGISDTQYF. The chain recombines TRBV7-2 with TRBJ2-3; the match to TRBD2 covers 10 bases. There are 16 residues in the CDR3. Germline V CDR1 and CDR2: SGHTA, FQGNSA. Trimming at V came to 4 bases and at J to 4 bases, leaving 8 bases not matched to a gene.

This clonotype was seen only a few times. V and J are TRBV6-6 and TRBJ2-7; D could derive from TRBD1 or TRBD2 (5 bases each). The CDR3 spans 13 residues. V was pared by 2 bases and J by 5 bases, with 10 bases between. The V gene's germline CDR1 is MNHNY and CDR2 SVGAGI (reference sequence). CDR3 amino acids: CASSYGGSHEQYF. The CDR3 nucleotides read TGTGCCAGCAGTTACGGGGGTTCCCACGAGCAGTACTTC.

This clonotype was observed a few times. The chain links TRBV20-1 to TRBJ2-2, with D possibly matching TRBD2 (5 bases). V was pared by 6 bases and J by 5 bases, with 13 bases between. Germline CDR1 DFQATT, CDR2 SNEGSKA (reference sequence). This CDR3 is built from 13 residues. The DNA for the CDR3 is TGCAGTGCCTCGAGGGCGGTTACCGGGGAGCTGTTTTTT. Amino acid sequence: CSASRAVTGELFF.

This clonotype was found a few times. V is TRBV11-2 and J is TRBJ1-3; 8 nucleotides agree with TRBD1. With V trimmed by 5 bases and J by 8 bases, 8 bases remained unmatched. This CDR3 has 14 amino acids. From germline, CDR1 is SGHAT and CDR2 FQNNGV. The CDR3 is CASSLRTGLDTIYF. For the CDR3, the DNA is TGTGCCAGCAGCCTCCGGACAGGGTTAGACACCATATATTTT.

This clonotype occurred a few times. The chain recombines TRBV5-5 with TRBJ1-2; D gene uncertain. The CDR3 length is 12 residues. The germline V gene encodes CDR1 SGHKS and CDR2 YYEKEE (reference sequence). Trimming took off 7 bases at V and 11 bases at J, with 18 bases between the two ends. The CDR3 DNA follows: TGTGCCAGCCGACGGTCTCTGGGCGGATACACCTTC. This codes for CASRRSLGGYTF.

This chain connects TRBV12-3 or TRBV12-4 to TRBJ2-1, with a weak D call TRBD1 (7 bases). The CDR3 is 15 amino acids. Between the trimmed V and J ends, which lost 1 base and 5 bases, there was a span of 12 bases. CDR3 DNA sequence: TGTGCCAGCAGTTTAGTGCAGGGGGGACACAATGAGCAGTTCTTC. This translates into CASSLVQGGHNEQFF.

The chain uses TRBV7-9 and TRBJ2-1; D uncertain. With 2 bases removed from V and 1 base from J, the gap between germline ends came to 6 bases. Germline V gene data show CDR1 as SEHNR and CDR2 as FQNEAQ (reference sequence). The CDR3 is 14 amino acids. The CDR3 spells CASSLTESYNEQFF. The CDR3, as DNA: TGTGCCAGCAGCTTAACTGAGTCCTACAATGAGCAGTTCTTC.

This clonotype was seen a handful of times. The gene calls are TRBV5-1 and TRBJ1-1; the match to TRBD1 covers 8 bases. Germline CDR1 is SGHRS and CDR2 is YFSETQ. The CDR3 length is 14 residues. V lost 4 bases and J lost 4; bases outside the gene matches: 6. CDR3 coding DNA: TGCGCCAGCAGCCCCGGACAGGGCTTCACTGAAGCTTTCTTT. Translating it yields CASSPGQGFTEAFF.

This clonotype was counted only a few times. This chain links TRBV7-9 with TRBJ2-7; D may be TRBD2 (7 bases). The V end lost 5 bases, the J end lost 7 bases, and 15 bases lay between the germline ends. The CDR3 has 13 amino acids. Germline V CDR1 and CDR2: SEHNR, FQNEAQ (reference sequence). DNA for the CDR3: TGTGCCAGCAGCCCTCGGGGGGCCGGAGAGCAGTACTTC. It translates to CASSPRGAGEQYF.

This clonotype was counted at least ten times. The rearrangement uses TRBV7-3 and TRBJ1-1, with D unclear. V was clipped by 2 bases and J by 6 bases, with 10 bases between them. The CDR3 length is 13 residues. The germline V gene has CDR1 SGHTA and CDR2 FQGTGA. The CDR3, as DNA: TGTGCCAGCAGCTTAGTCCCCTCCGCTGAAGCTTTCTTT. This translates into CASSLVPSAEAFF.